One sample yielded the 6 T cell receptor beta chains listed below, sequenced in a study of control samples from healthy donors and cancer patients. Measured with immunoSEQ multiplex PCR; TCRdb has only the in-frame clones, and not every one. This sample yields 54,000 or so clones, of which approximately 95% are seen a single time; approximately 2.4% belongs to the top ten. Material for sequencing was blood. The receptors come from a man aged 25-45 years in good health.

The rearrangement joins TRBV9 to TRBJ2-1; a weak D match, TRBD1 (6 bases). Germline V gene data show CDR1 as SGDLS and CDR2 as YYNGEE. V lost 4 bases to trimming and J lost 6 bases, with 17 bases between them. This CDR3 has 15 residues. This CDR3 is CASSTQGLGTNEQFF. The CDR3 DNA reads TGTGCCAGCAGCACACAGGGTCTGGGCACCAATGAGCAGTTCTTC.

The chain employs TRBV4-3 and TRBJ1-5; the match to TRBD1 covers 8 bases. The CDR3 totals 15 residues. Germline CDR1 LGHNA, CDR2 YSLEER. The V segment lost 0 bases and the J segment 6 bases; nucleotides outside the gene matches: 4. This CDR3 is CASSQDNRGSQPQHF. CDR3 DNA sequence: TGCGCCAGCAGCCAAGATAACAGGGGGAGTCAGCCCCAGCATTTT.

V gene TRBV14 combines with J gene TRBJ2-1; no clear D gene. The CDR3 length is 14 residues. CDR1 and CDR2 from the germline V gene are SGHDN and FVKESK. V dropped 0 bases and J dropped 4 bases, with 7 bases sitting between them. CDR3 in DNA: TGTGCCAGCAGCCAAGAAGAAGATTACAATGAGCAGTTCTTC. Translating gives CASSQEEDYNEQFF.

The CDR3 DNA reads TGTGCCAGCAGCTTAGCAAGCATCGTGGACAGTGGCCCGTATGAGCAGTTCTTC. As protein: CASSLASIVDSGPYEQFF. The gene calls are TRBV7-9 and TRBJ2-1; D might be TRBD1 (6 bases). The CDR3 consists of 18 residues. Between the trimmed V and J ends, which lost 0 bases and 8 bases, there was a span of 23 bases. The germline CDR1 and CDR2 sequences are SEHNR and FQNEAQ (reference sequence).

The V gene is TRBV21-1, the J gene TRBJ1-2. TRBV21-1 is an annotated pseudogene. The CDR3 is 12 amino acids. CDR3 region: CASSKVPSGYTF. The CDR3 DNA reads TGTGCCAGCAGCAAGGTCCCTTCTGGCTACACCTTC.

This clone was detected once. This chain connects TRBV7-2 to TRBJ2-2, with unresolved D. With 5 bases removed from V and 3 bases from J, the gap between germline ends came to 10 bases. Per germline, CDR1 SGHTA and CDR2 FQGNSA. The CDR3 length is 14 residues. The CDR3 DNA sequence: TGTGCCAGCAGCCAGACCGACTACACCGGGGAGCTGTTTTTT. Its protein is CASSQTDYTGELFF.